The rows below give T cell receptor beta chains drawn from one sample of a study of shared clonotypes between healthy human individuals. TCRdb keeps only in-frame clones here, not all; method: immunoSEQ multiplex PCR. The sample contains over 750,000 clones, roughly 96% of which appear only once. The material sequenced was naive CD8+ T cells sorted from blood. The receptors were sampled from a man aged 30 to 45 in good health. The CDR3 runs from the conserved cysteine through the conserved F or W. Each record gives: clone size, CDR3 length, V gene, D gene, J gene, CDR3 protein, CDR3 DNA. A D gene is named only where the DNA matches it firmly. Size tells how often a clone was seen (once, few, many) or the class of an expanded clone, and some rows leave it out.

once,14,TRBV6-1,TRBD1,TRBJ2-7,CASSSYRGSYEQYF,TGTGCCAGCAGTTCCTACAGGGGCTCCTACGAGCAGTACTTC
.,13,TRBV19,.,TRBJ1-2,CASSAALEHGYTF,TGTGCCAGTAGTGCGGCACTGGAGCATGGCTACACCTTC
once,17,TRBV5-4,.,TRBJ2-3,CASSWGAVGTSTDTQYF,TGTGCCAGCAGCTGGGGGGCGGTGGGAACTAGCACAGATACGCAGTATTTT
.,17,TRBV5-6,TRBD2,TRBJ2-7,CASSLGLAGGLSYEQYF,TGTGCCAGCAGCTTGGGGCTAGCGGGAGGGCTCTCCTACGAGCAGTACTTC
.,14,TRBV5-1,TRBD1,TRBJ1-1,CASSLARGDSEAFF,TGCGCCAGCAGCTTGGCCCGAGGGGACAGTGAAGCTTTCTTT
.,12,TRBV18,.,TRBJ2-7,CASSPGAYEQYF,TGTGCCAGCTCACCGGGGGCCTACGAGCAGTACTTC
.,16,TRBV5-1,TRBD2,TRBJ2-5,CASSHPLAGEMETQYF,TGCGCCAGCAGCCACCCTCTAGCGGGAGAAATGGAGACCCAGTACTTC
.,16,TRBV11-2,TRBD1,TRBJ2-7,CASSLGFGQGVYEQYF,TGTGCCAGCAGCTTAGGGTTTGGGCAGGGGGTTTACGAGCAGTACTTC
.,15,TRBV2,.,TRBJ2-7,CASSPPLDFPHEQYF,TGTGCCAGCAGCCCCCCCCTAGATTTTCCCCACGAGCAGTACTTC
.,17,TRBV5-1,.,TRBJ2-7,CASSWDTDRDSTYEQYF,TGCGCCAGCAGTTGGGACACCGACCGGGACTCTACCTACGAGCAGTACTTC
.,19,TRBV9,TRBD2,TRBJ2-1,CASSQTGTSGSGGLGEQFF,TGTGCCAGCAGCCAAACCGGGACTAGCGGATCCGGGGGACTAGGTGAGCAGTTCTTC
.,13,TRBV28,.,TRBJ1-1,CASSLFRVTEAFF,TGTGCCAGCAGCCTGTTCAGGGTCACTGAAGCTTTCTTT
.,18,TRBV4-1,TRBD2,TRBJ2-1,CASSQATSGTLGGDEQFF,TGCGCCAGCAGCCAAGCAACTAGCGGGACCCTCGGAGGCGATGAGCAGTTCTTC
.,15,TRBV9,.,TRBJ1-4,CASSVEAAGSEKLFF,TGTGCCAGCAGCGTAGAGGCGGCAGGGAGTGAAAAACTGTTTTTT
.,12,TRBV29-1,.,TRBJ2-1,CSVGEQGNEQFF,TGCAGCGTTGGGGAGCAGGGCAATGAGCAGTTCTTC
.,14,TRBV6-1,.,TRBJ2-3,CATQGGDSTDTQYF,TGTGCCACCCAAGGGGGAGACAGCACAGATACGCAGTATTTT
.,15,TRBV5-1,TRBD2,TRBJ2-7,CASSLGLAGTYEQYF,TGCGCCAGCAGCTTGGGTCTAGCGGGAACCTACGAGCAGTACTTC
.,16,TRBV7-6,.,TRBJ2-2,CASSLGAGSHFGELFF,TGTGCCAGCAGCTTAGGGGCTGGAAGTCACTTCGGGGAGCTGTTTTTT
.,15,TRBV28,.,TRBJ2-1,CASSSPKGSYNEQFF,TGTGCCAGCAGTTCCCCCAAAGGCTCCTACAATGAGCAGTTCTTC
few,14,TRBV29-1,TRBD2,TRBJ2-7,CSVHTLAGAGEQYF,TGCAGCGTTCACACCTTAGCGGGAGCAGGCGAGCAGTACTTC
.,14,TRBV27,TRBD2,TRBJ2-7,CASSPGLAGAEQYF,TGTGCCAGCAGCCCGGGACTAGCGGGAGCCGAGCAGTACTTC
.,13,TRBV10-3,TRBD1,TRBJ1-2,CAISEDDRDGYTF,TGTGCCATCAGTGAGGACGACAGGGACGGCTACACCTTC